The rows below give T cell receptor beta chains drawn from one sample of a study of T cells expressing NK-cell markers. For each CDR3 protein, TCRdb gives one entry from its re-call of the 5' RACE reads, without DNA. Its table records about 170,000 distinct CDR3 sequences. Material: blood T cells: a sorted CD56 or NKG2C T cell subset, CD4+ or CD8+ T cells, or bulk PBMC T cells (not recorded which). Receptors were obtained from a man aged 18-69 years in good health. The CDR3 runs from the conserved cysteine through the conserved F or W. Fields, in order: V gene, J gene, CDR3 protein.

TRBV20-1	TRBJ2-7	CSASLGREMIYEQYF
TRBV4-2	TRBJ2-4	CASSELAGVAKNIQYF
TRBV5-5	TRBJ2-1	CASSFRDRGLDEQFF
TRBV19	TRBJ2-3	CASSADSSTDTQYF
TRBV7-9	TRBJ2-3	CASSLLTSGGRTDTQYF
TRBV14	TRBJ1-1	CASSTENTEAFF
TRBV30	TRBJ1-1	CAWSVRSTEAFF
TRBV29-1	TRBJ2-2	CSVEFGQGDTGELFF
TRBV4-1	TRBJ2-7	CASSQRQEAYEQYF
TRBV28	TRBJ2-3	CASSFTGTDTQYF
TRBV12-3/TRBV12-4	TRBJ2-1	CASSSTSPRFQFF
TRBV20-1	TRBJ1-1	CSASVDRASLRMLLNTEAFF
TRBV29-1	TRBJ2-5	CSVEELAGGPFRETQYF
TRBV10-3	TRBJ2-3	CAISESTAMRITDTQYF
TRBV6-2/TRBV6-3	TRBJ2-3	CASSYSMLERDTQYF
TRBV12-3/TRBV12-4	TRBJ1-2	CASSRGQGGFYGYTF
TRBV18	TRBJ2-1	CASSPPGRSSYNEQFF
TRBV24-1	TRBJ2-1	CATSDRDRGGNEQFF
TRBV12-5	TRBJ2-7	CASALGGHEQYF
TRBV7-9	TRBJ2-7	CASSLALRTQDGEYF
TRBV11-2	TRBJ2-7	CASSLGQANYEQYF
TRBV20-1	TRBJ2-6	CSARDLHSGANVLTF
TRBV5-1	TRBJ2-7	CASSETRNSYEQYF
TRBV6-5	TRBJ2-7	CASSSPRQGSYEQYF
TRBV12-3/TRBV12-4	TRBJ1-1	CASSLAGLAEAFF
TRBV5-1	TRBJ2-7	CASSLRETYEQYF
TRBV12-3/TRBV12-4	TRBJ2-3	CASSSNGPDTDTQYF
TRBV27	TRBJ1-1	CASSRISPLITEAFF
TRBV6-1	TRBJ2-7	CASSAAGQGIYEQYF
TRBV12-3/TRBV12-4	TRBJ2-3	CASSRTTDTQYF
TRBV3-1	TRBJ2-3	CASREALAGGPDTQYF
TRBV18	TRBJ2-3	CASSPGAQGAQYF
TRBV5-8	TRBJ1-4	CASSLATIATNEKLFF
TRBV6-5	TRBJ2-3	CASSYSTDRDITDTQYF
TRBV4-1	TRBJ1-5	CASSPTGPVNSNQPQHF
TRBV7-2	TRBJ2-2	CASSFRTGNTGELFF
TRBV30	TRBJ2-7	CAWVPRVGYEQYF
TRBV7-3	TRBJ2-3	CASSSGGGVDTQYF
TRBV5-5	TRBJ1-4	CASSLTGPSEKLFF
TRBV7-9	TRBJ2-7	CASSFAGGTADYEQYF
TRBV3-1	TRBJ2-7	CASSPFGPYEQYF
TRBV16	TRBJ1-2	CASSQSFSGDGYTF